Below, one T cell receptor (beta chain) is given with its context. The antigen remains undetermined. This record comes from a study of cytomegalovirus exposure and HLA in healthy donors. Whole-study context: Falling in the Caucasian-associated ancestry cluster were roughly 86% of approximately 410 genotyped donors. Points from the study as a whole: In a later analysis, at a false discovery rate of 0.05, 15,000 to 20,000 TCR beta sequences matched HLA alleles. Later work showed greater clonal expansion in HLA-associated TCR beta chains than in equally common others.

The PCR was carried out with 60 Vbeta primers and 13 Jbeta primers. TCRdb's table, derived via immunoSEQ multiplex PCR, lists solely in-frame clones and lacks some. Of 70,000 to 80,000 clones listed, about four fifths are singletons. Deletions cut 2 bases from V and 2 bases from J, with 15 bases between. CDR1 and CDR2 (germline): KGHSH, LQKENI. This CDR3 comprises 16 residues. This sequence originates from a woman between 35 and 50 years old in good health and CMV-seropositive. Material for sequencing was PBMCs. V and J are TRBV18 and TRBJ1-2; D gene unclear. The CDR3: CASSPGATPLNYGYTF. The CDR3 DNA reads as TGTGCCAGCTCACCAGGCGCGACACCCTTAAACTATGGCTACACCTTC.